One T cell receptor beta chain is described in this entry. No antigen is known for it. These data originate in a study of cytomegalovirus exposure and HLA in healthy donors. Study conclusions and caveats: A further, later analysis showed that HLA-associated TCR beta chains (compared with equally common others) were more clonally expanded.

PCR employed 60 Vbeta and 13 Jbeta primers. Generated by immunoSEQ multiplex PCR, the TCRdb table keeps only in-frame clones and is missing some. Among 150,000 to 200,000 clones listed, about 13% were seen once. Each donor was healthy, and each was a bone marrow donor. This CDR3 spans 17 amino acids. V lost 4 bases and J lost 0, with 15 bases in between. Germline V gives CDR1 KGHSH, CDR2 LQKENI. The rearrangement links TRBV18 to TRBJ1-4; D is possibly TRBD1 (5 bases). This receptor was taken from a man aged 45-65 years in good health and CMV-seropositive. Source material: PBMCs. This CDR3 reads CASSRDLRGATNEKLFF. The CDR3 DNA sequence: TGTGCCAGCTCACGGGACTTACGGGGCGCAACTAATGAAAAACTGTTTTTT.